In its sample, the clone carrying this T cell receptor (beta chain) was seen many times. As yet, its antigen is unknown. The read terminates 3 residues ahead of where the CDR3 ends, so the germline J gene completes it. This specimen belongs to a study of T cell clonality in common variable immunodeficiency. Profiled with immunoSEQ multiplex PCR; TCRdb holds only in-frame clones, not every one. The record shows roughly 34,000 clones for this sample, with no singletons present. The study's findings and limits: CVID subjects shared fewer TCRbeta clones than healthy controls did. Common variable immunodeficiency TCR beta sequences reportedly had fewer deletions and N-nucleotide insertions.

Trimming pared 1 base from V and 7 bases from J, leaving 11 bases between. The CDR3 loop spans 15 amino acids. Germline CDR1 and CDR2: SGHTA and FQGTGA. The sequencing sample was made of peripheral blood mononuclear cells. The V gene is TRBV7-3, the J gene TRBJ1-6, with a possible D match to TRBD1 (6 bases). The receptor comes from a human donor with common variable immunodeficiency. The CDR3 loop is CASSLSAGVNSPLHF. CDR3 DNA (partial): TGTGCCAGCAGCTTAAGCGCAGGGGTCAATTCACCC. The full variable domain, rest sourced from reference TRBV7-3 and TRBJ1-6, is GAGVSQTPSNKVTEKGKYVELRCDPISGHTALYWYRQSLGQGPEFLIYFQGTGAADDSGLPNDRFFAVRPEGSVSTLKIQRTERGDSAVYLCASSLSAGVNSPLHFGNGTRLTVT.